This T cell receptor (beta chain) was captured in a study of T-cell reconstitution after alpha-beta-depleted transplantation in children. Study results and caveats: Diversity and T-cell counts at one year after transplant derived mostly from new T cells. Surviving recipient T cells and thymic progenitors accounted for the high day-60 TCRbeta diversity observed in some patients. Where alpha-beta T cells came from about two months after transplant was reportedly several hundred expanded graft clones.

A word on this clonotype: Antigen: not known.

A library of TCRbeta sequences, prepared with unique molecular identifiers, was generated. MiXCR, run by TCRdb on the PCR reads, gives a single entry per CDR3 protein. The sample has 540,000 or so distinct CDR3 sequences; 20% to 25% are singletons. This clonotype was sampled from a boy in the first two years of life who had a stem cell transplant for acute myeloid leukemia, so the T cells may come from the graft donor. This specimen consisted of PBMCs, mostly from graft donor cells, obtained 360 days after TCRalphabeta/CD19-depleted stem cell transplant.

CDR3 nucleotide sequence: TGCGCCAGCAGCTTGGCCCGGCTAGCGGGGGGCTCTAATGAGCAGTTCTTC. Translating it yields CASSLARLAGGSNEQFF. The V and J genes are TRBV5-1 and TRBJ2-1; 11 positions agree with TRBD2. The germline CDR1 and CDR2 sequences are SGHRS and YFSETQ. The CDR3 extends over 17 amino acids. J gave up 7 bases and V 0 bases, and 9 bases lay outside the gene matches.